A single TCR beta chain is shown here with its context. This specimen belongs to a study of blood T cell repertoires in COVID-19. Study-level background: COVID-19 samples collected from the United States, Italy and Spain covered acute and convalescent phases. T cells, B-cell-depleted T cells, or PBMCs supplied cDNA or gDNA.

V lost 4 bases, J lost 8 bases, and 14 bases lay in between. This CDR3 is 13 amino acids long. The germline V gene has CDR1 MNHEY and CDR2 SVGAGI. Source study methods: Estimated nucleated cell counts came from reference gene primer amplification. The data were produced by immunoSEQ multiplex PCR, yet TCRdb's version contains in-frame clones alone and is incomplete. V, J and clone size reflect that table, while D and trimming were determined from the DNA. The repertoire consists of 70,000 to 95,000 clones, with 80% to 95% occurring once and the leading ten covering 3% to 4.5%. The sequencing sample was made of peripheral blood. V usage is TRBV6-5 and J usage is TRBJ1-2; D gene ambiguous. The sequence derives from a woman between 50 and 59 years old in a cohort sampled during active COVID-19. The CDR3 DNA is TGTGCCAGCAGTTTGTTCCAGGCTCGGGGCTACACCTTC. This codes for CASSLFQARGYTF.